These T cell receptor beta chains were read from a single sample in a study of blood T cell repertoires in COVID-19. Assay used: immunoSEQ multiplex PCR; TCRdb lists only in-frame clones, some missing. The sample yields about 140,000 clones, over 65% seen once. The sequenced material came from peripheral blood. The receptors were gathered from a man aged 50-60 years with acute or convalescent COVID-19. CDR3s include the opening cysteine and the closing phenylalanine or tryptophan. A D gene is named only where the DNA matches it firmly. Not every row has a clone size; where given, it reads once, few, many or a size class.

TGTGCCAGCAGTGAATCCTATAGCAATCAGCCCCAGCATTTT	CASSESYSNQPQHF	NA	NA	TRBV6-4	TRBJ1-5
TGTGCCAGCAGTTTTCCCGGGACAGATAGCAATCAGCCCCAGCATTTT	CASSFPGTDSNQPQHF	NA	TRBD1	TRBV27	TRBJ1-5
TGCAGCGTTGAAGCAGGGACAGGGGGCGTAGCTTTCTTT	CSVEAGTGGVAFF	few	TRBD1	TRBV29-1	TRBJ1-1
TGTGCCAGCAGCGAACAGGGTGGGGAGGCTTTCTTT	CASSEQGGEAFF	NA	NA	TRBV11-2	TRBJ1-1
TGTGCCAGCGGAACCGGGACAGGACGAGCTAACTATGGCTACACCTTC	CASGTGTGRANYGYTF	NA	TRBD1	TRBV7-3	TRBJ1-2
TGCGCCAGCAGCCAAGGAAGACTAGTCGGCTACAATGAGCAGTTCTTC	CASSQGRLVGYNEQFF	NA	NA	TRBV4-1	TRBJ2-1
TGCGCCAGCAGCCAAGACGGGCGGGGGGGACCCTACGAGCAGTACTTC	CASSQDGRGGPYEQYF	NA	TRBD2	TRBV4-1	TRBJ2-7
TGTGCCAGCAGAGGGGGGGACGGGAATAATTCACCCCTCCACTTT	CASRGGDGNNSPLHF	NA	NA	TRBV2	TRBJ1-6
TGCGCCAGCAGCTTGGGGCAGACGAACACCGGGGAGCTGTTTTTT	CASSLGQTNTGELFF	NA	NA	TRBV5-1	TRBJ2-2
TGTGCCAGCAGCCCGCTTGGAGGGGGCCGGGGCGCGAACACTGAAGCTTTCTTT	CASSPLGGGRGANTEAFF	NA	TRBD1	TRBV7-8	TRBJ1-1
TGTGCCAGCAGACCCAGGGGTTCGCACGAGCAGTACTTC	CASRPRGSHEQYF	NA	NA	TRBV6-5	TRBJ2-7
TGTGCCAGCAGCCGGGACAGCCACTACGAGCAGTACTTC	CASSRDSHYEQYF	NA	TRBD1	TRBV12-3/TRBV12-4	TRBJ2-7